The 3 T cell receptor beta chains listed next were all sequenced from one sample in a study of blood T cells in healthy people across ages. A second PCR of 7 to 11 cycles used a sample-barcoded 5' primer and a J-beta primer mix. TCRdb redid the calling of the 5' RACE reads with MiXCR, one entry per CDR3 protein. The repertoire consists of 920,000 or so distinct CDR3 sequences, with 45% occurring once and the leading ten covering 18%. Sequencing used blood. The receptors were gathered from a woman in her sixties or seventies in good health.

The rearrangement links TRBV6-1 to TRBJ2-7; 10 positions match TRBD2. The CDR3 runs to 15 residues. J was trimmed by 4 bases and V by 5 bases; bases with no gene match: 8. Germline V gene lookup returns CDR1 MNHNS and CDR2 SASEGT. CDR3 DNA: TGTGCCAGCAGTACCCTAGCGGGAGTAGGGTACGAGCAGTACTTC. Residues: CASSTLAGVGYEQYF.

This rearrangement joins TRBV27 to TRBJ1-1; D remains ambiguous. CDR3 length equals 13 residues. V was pared by 6 bases and J by 0 bases, with 8 bases between. Germline CDR1 MNHEY, CDR2 SMNVEV (reference sequence). The CDR3 DNA follows: TGTGCCAGCAGGACGGACTTGAACACTGAAGCTTTCTTT. Protein sequence: CASRTDLNTEAFF.

The CDR3 reads CASSPSQGWTYEQYF. In DNA form, the CDR3 reads TGTGCCAGCAGTCCATCTCAGGGGTGGACTTACGAGCAGTACTTC. The chain employs TRBV27 and TRBJ2-4; D perhaps matches TRBD1 (6 bases). The DNA end lines up better with TRBJ2-7; the J call may be wrong. This CDR3 has 15 residues. Germline-derived CDR1 and CDR2 are MNHEY and SMNVEV (reference sequence).